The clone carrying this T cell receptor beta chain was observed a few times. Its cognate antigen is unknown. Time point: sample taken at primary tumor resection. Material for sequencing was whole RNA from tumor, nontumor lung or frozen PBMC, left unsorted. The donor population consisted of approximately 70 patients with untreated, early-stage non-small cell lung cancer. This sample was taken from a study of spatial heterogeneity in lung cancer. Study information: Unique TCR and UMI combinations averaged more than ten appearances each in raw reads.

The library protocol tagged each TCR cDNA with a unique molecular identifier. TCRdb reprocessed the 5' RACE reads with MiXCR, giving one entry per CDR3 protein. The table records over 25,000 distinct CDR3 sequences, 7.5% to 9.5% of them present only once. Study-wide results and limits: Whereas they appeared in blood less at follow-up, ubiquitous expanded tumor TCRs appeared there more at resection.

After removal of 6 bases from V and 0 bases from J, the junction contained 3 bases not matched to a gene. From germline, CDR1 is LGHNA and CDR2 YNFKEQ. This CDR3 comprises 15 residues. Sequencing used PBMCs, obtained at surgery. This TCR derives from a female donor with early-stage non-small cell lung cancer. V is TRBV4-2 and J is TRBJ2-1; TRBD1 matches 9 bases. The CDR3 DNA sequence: TGTGCCAGCAGACAGGACAGGGGCTCCTACAATGAGCAGTTCTTC. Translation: CASRQDRGSYNEQFF.